The clone carrying this TCR beta chain was recorded only once. The target antigen is unknown. The sample belongs to a study of PD-1 blockade in classical Hodgkin lymphoma. The study's findings and limits: The origin of the repertoire differences remains undefined, with disease activity or prior therapy as possible causes. In newly diagnosed patients, baseline TCR diversity was reportedly below that of healthy donors. Patients starting nivolumab under 1 year after ASCT were excluded.

After autologous stem cell transplantation all patients relapsed, and prior brentuximab vedotin exposure differed between cohorts. Germline CDR1 reads SGHVS; CDR2 reads FQNEAQ. CDR3 size: 14 residues. Germline trimming cut 7 bases from V and 4 bases from J; bases unmatched to any gene: 9. Assay used: immunoSEQ multiplex PCR; TCRdb lists only in-frame clones, some missing. The sample yields roughly 40,000 clones, approximately 71% seen once. The rearrangement uses TRBV7-8 and TRBJ1-2; 7 bases align to TRBD1. This material consisted of peripheral blood mononuclear cells (PBMCs), taken at baseline. This TCR was sampled from a human donor with classical Hodgkin lymphoma. CDR3 sequence: CASTTGGTAYGYTF. CDR3 DNA sequence: TGTGCCAGCACCACGGGCGGGACAGCCTATGGCTACACCTTC.